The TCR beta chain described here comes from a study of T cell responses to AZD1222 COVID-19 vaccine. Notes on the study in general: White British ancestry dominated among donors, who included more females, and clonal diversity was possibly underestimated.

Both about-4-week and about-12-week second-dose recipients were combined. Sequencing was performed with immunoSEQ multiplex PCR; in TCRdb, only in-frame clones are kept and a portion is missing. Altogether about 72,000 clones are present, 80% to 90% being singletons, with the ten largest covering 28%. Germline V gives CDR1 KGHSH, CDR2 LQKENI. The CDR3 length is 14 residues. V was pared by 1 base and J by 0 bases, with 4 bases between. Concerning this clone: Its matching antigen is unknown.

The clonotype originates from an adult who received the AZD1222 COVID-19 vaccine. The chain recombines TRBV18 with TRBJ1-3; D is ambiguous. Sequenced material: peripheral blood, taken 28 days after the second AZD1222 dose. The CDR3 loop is CASSPLSSGNTIYF. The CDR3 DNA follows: TGTGCCAGCTCACCACTCAGCTCTGGAAACACCATATATTTT. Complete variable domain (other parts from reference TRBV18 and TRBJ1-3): NAGVMQNPRHLVRRRGQEARLRCSPMKGHSHVYWYRQLPEEGLKFMVYLQKENIIDESGMPKERFSAEFPKEGPSILRIQQVVRGDSAAYFCASSPLSSGNTIYFGEGSWLTVV.